The entry that follows covers one T cell receptor beta chain sequence. Germline loops: CDR1 MNHNS, CDR2 SASEGT. There are 15 residues in the CDR3. V lost 2 bases and J 5 bases, leaving 15 bases between the germline ends. These data originate in a study of control samples from healthy donors and cancer patients. Profiling relied on immunoSEQ multiplex PCR, and the TCRdb table lists in-frame clones only, not all of them. The sample records some 210,000 clones, around 90% being singletons. The chain recombines TRBV6-1 with TRBJ1-2; TRBD1 might be the D (5 bases). This receptor was obtained from a man younger than 40 in good health. The sequenced sample was blood. CDR3: CASSEQDGARYGYTF. The CDR3 nucleotides are TGTGCCAGCAGTGAACAGGATGGGGCTCGGTATGGCTACACCTTC.